The text below deals with one TCR beta chain. The record originates from a study of blood T cell repertoires in COVID-19. On the study more broadly: The United States, Italy and Spain supplied acute and convalescent COVID-19 samples. PBMCs, B-cell-depleted T cells, or T cells were the source of the cDNA or gDNA that made up the material.

Authors' analysis steps: How many nucleated cells were present was estimated from reference gene primer amplification. Libraries were prepared by immunoSEQ multiplex PCR; TCRdb keeps only in-frame clonotypes and omits some of them. V and J calls and clone size follow that table, whereas D and trimming were derived from the DNA. The sample holds 130,000 or so clones, 70% to 90% seen once. The CDR3 has 15 residues. The germline CDR1 and CDR2 sequences are SGHNT and YENEEA. Trimming cost V 3 bases and J 5 bases; bases outside gene matches: 8. The V call is TRBV11-3, the J call TRBJ2-5; TRBD1 aligns across 8 bases. The sequencing input was peripheral blood. The receptor was derived from a human donor in a cohort sampled during active COVID-19. The CDR3 region is CASSFGRGRGETQYF. CDR3 nucleotide sequence: TGTGCCAGCAGCTTCGGCAGGGGGCGCGGGGAGACCCAGTACTTC.